This T cell receptor (beta chain) was captured in a study of blood T cell repertoires in COVID-19. Study summary: There were acute and convalescent COVID-19 samples, and they came from the United States, Italy and Spain.

Between the trimmed V and J ends, which lost 4 bases and 5 bases, there was a span of 17 bases. CDR3 length: 15 residues. Germline lookup yields CDR1 PRHDT and CDR2 FYEKMQ (reference sequence). Assay: immunoSEQ multiplex PCR; the TCRdb copy retains only in-frame clones and omits some. The table lists 150,000 to 200,000 clones, roughly four fifths of them singletons. The sample consisted of peripheral blood. This TCR was sampled from a woman in her sixties or seventies with COVID-19, enrolled during active disease. The V call is TRBV13, the J call TRBJ2-5, with D unresolved. CDR3 in DNA: TGTGCCAGCAGCTCGATAGATCGGCCCGGGGAGACCCAGTACTTC. As protein: CASSSIDRPGETQYF.